This TCR beta chain is from a study of CD8+ T cells in alopecia areata. Study outcomes and limitations: Lesional scalp, notably in alopecia totalis/universalis, had clonality above that of normal scalp. In scalp, tofacitinib significantly decreased clonality and expanded CD8+ clones among the top 100. With one nonresponder, baseline CD8+ expansion's link to response remains uncertain. Alphabeta T cells residing in normal skin are also sequenced in scalp samples.

In each case, RNA was isolated and then reverse transcribed into cDNA as the sequencing template. Some clones are missing from TCRdb's copy, which holds only in-frame ones; the method was immunoSEQ multiplex PCR. This table holds approximately 160,000 clones, 60% found once. The CDR3 is made up of 10 amino acids. CDR1 and CDR2 from the germline V gene are SNHLY and FYNNEI. V gave up 3 bases and J gave up 8 bases, with 4 bases separating them. This clone was seen a few times. As yet, its antigen is unknown. One base away lies a much larger clone, so this may be a sequencing read error. Treatment here: oral pan-JAK inhibitor, 5-10 mg twice daily.

The chain links TRBV2 to TRBJ1-1; unclear D gene. The input for sequencing was CD4+ T cells sorted from blood, taken at week 24, from a patient treated with tofacitinib. This receptor was identified in a human donor with alopecia areata. The CDR3 DNA reads TGTGCCAGCAGTGACAGGGAAGCTTTCTTT. It specifies CASSDREAFF. The full variable domain, in which reference TRBV2 and TRBJ1-1 provide the parts outside the CDR3, is EPEVTQTPSHQVTQMGQEVILRCVPISNHLYFYWYRQILGQKVEFLVSFYNNEISEKSEIFDDQFSVERPDGSNFTLKIRSTKLEDSAMYFCASSDREAFFGQGTRLTVV.